This TCR beta chain was retrieved from a study of radiation and T cells in renal cell carcinoma. In the study overall: Nephrectomy followed 15 Gy stereotactic body radiation by 4 weeks.

CDR3 length: 19 residues. Data came from immunoSEQ multiplex PCR; TCRdb stores just in-frame clones and leaves some out. The sample comprises about 130,000 clones, roughly four fifths of which are singletons, and under 2.5% rests with the top ten. Time point meaning: blood 2 weeks post-SBRT. Treatment denoted: 15 Gy SBRT to primary tumor, nephrectomy 4 weeks later. Turning to this clone: What it binds is not known.

Findings and caveats of the study: Without pretreatment biopsies, baseline tumor clonotype presence was undetermined.

The specimen comprised blood, sampled from a patient whose treatment included radiotherapy and nephrectomy. This sequence originates from a woman aged 60-75 years with renal cell carcinoma. J is TRBJ2-2 and V is TRBV21-1; TRBD2 was called by the table and not checked on the DNA. TRBV21-1 is assigned pseudogene status. Here the CDR3 DNA reads TGTGCCAGCAGCCAAAAGCTCGGGGGAGGGGACGTCTGGACCGGGGAGCTGTTTTTT. Translation gives CASSQKLGGGDVWTGELFF.